This TCR beta chain was documented in a study of response to subunit inactivated influenza vaccine. This clonotype was counted only a few times. Its specificity is not known. Each CDR3 protein gets one entry after TCRdb re-called the RT-PCR reads with MiXCR. The data contain about 500,000 distinct CDR3 sequences, approximately 17% of them singletons. Overall study results and limits: Only a handful of new T cells, the authors suggested, are recruited with each seasonal influenza vaccination.

J gave up 8 bases and V 4 bases, and 10 bases lay outside the gene matches. The CDR3 extends over 17 amino acids. Germline CDR1 SGHTA, CDR2 FQGNSA. V and J are TRBV7-2 and TRBJ2-1; 14 positions agree with TRBD2. This specimen was CD4+ T cells sorted from PBMCs, taken approximately 25 months after vaccination. The clonotype originates from a man aged 50-75 years who received an inactivated influenza vaccine. As DNA, the CDR3 is TGTGCCAGCAGCTCACCGGGACTAGCGGGGGACATGGATGAGCAGTTCTTC. This gives the protein CASSSPGLAGDMDEQFF.